This T cell receptor (beta chain) was sequenced in a study of shared clonotypes between healthy human individuals. At the level of the study: The study used three CD4 naive, three CD4 memory, two CD8 naive and one CD8 memory plate per donor.

The ends lost 3 bases at V and 3 bases at J; junction bases unmatched: 7. Germline V CDR1 and CDR2: SGHDT, YYEEEE. The CDR3 covers 15 residues. For each subset, genomic DNA was distributed in equal portions over several immunoSEQ plates. Clones were sequenced by immunoSEQ multiplex PCR, and TCRdb holds only the in-frame ones, with some missing. The sample holds a few million clones; approximately 94% are singletons and the top ten take approximately 0.13%. This chain links TRBV5-6 with TRBJ1-2; 8 nucleotides line up with TRBD1. This TCR was recovered from a man aged 18 to 29 in good health. Material for sequencing was naive CD4+ T cells sorted from blood. Subset described: CD45RA+ positively selected. The CDR3 sequence: CASSSGTGRHYGYTF. CDR3 DNA: TGTGCCAGCAGCTCGGGGACAGGACGGCACTATGGCTACACCTTC.